This T cell receptor (beta chain) was captured in a study of Graves' ophthalmopathy and Graves' hyperthyroidism. Germline loops: CDR1 LNHDA, CDR2 SQIVND (reference sequence). Trimming cost V 8 bases and J 8 bases; bases outside gene matches: 11. CDR3 length: 14 residues. Hyperthyroidism patients, all newly diagnosed, had under 2 months' duration and ages of 18 to 65. General study findings and limits: Blood also held most thyroid clonotypes expanded above 0.001 frequency. The model predicted progression of ophthalmopathy with a sensitivity of about 68%, and its specificity was about 76%. Researchers report that a 13-signature model separated ophthalmopathy from stable hyperthyroidism, posting almost 90% sensitivity and less than 82% specificity.

This clonotype was counted between two and nine times. The antigen is undetermined. TCR beta CDR3 amplification used RNA transcripts. First-round RT-PCR relied on HTBI primers, and a second-round multiplex PCR came next. MiXCR was run by TCRdb on the multiplex PCR reads, yielding one entry per CDR3 protein. The data show about 500,000 distinct CDR3 sequences, just under 40% seen once. The receptor comes from an adult man with Graves' hyperthyroidism. The V call is TRBV19, the J call TRBJ1-2; TRBD1 matches at 10 bases. What was sequenced was peripheral blood or thyroid tissue (not recorded which). CDR3 DNA sequence: TGTGCCAGTGAAGGGCGGACAGGGGGTTACGGCTACACCTTC. Translation gives CASEGRTGGYGYTF.